Shown below are 19 T cell receptor beta chains from a single sample sequenced in a study of CD8+ T cells in alopecia areata. Following RNA extraction, reverse transcription yielded cDNA that acted as the sequencing template. Clones were sequenced by immunoSEQ multiplex PCR, and TCRdb holds only the in-frame ones, with some missing. The top ten hold about 3% of the sample, which has more than 95,000 clones, around 61% seen once. Source material: CD4+ T cells sorted from blood. All receptors come from a human donor in good health.

The chain combines TRBV29-1 with TRBJ2-5; no definite D call. This CDR3 region has 13 residues. V was pared by 4 bases and J by 0 bases, with 9 bases between. Germline V CDR1 and CDR2: SQVTM, ANQGSEA. The CDR3 DNA reads TGCAGCGTTGCCCAGGCATACCAAGAGACCCAGTACTTC. It yields the protein CSVAQAYQETQYF.

The J gene is TRBJ1-3, the V gene TRBV6-6; D unresolved. The CDR3 is made up of 14 amino acids. From germline, CDR1 is MNHNY and CDR2 SVGAGI (reference sequence). V gave up 4 bases and J gave up 4 bases, with 11 bases separating them. The CDR3 region is CASSSPLKGNTIYF. In DNA form, the CDR3 reads TGTGCCAGCAGTTCCCCCCTGAAGGGAAACACCATATATTTT.

This rearrangement joins TRBV9 to TRBJ2-2; D unresolved. CDR3 length equals 16 residues. Germline CDR1 reads SGDLS; CDR2 reads YYNGEE. V was cut by 0 bases and J by 0 bases, with 9 bases left in between. CDR3 sequence (DNA): TGTGCCAGCAGCGTAGAGGGCAGCGCGAACACCGGGGAGCTGTTTTTT. Translation gives CASSVEGSANTGELFF.

J is TRBJ1-1 and V is TRBV27; D uncertain. CDR3 size: 16 residues. Germline values: CDR1 MNHEY, CDR2 SMNVEV (reference sequence). With 7 bases removed from V and 4 bases from J, the gap between germline ends came to 22 bases. The DNA of the CDR3 is TGTGCCAGCACCCCCGGGGTCGGCCGGGTGAGCACTGAAGCTTTCTTT. This codes for CASTPGVGRVSTEAFF.

V and J are TRBV5-1 and TRBJ2-5; TRBD1 matches at 7 bases. Germline CDR1 is SGHRS and CDR2 is YFSETQ. With 4 bases clipped from V and 1 base from J, the junction kept 4 bases outside the gene matches. The CDR3 runs 14 residues. The CDR3 region is CASSRTGVQETQYF. DNA of the CDR3: TGCGCCAGCAGCCGAACAGGGGTCCAAGAGACCCAGTACTTC.

The V gene is TRBV7-2, the J gene TRBJ2-5; 9 bases agree with TRBD2. The trim removed 4 bases at V and 5 bases at J, leaving 8 bases unmatched. The CDR3 contains 15 residues. Germline V gives CDR1 SGHTA, CDR2 FQGNSA. CDR3 residues: CASSSGRGGPETQYF. The CDR3, as DNA: TGTGCCAGCAGCTCGGGGCGGGGGGGCCCCGAGACCCAGTACTTC.

The rearrangement joins TRBV29-1 to TRBJ1-1; maybe TRBD1 (5 bases). Trimming took 4 bases from V and 4 from J, leaving 10 bases between them. The CDR3 extends over 12 amino acids. Per the germline V gene, CDR1 is SQVTM and CDR2 is ANQGSEA. CDR3 nucleotide sequence: TGCAGCGTTGGGGGGATTAGCACTGAAGCTTTCTTT. Translation gives CSVGGISTEAFF.

The chain joins TRBV15 to TRBJ2-3; the D gene is possibly TRBD2 (6 bases). CDR1 and CDR2 (germline): LNHNV, YYDKDF (reference sequence). Trimming took off 3 bases at V and 2 bases at J, with 15 bases between the two ends. The CDR3 length is 16 residues. This chain's CDR3 is CATSRRRRRDTDTQYF. The CDR3 coding sequence is TGTGCCACCAGCAGGCGTCGACGGAGGGACACAGATACGCAGTATTTT.

The rearrangement joins TRBV6-1 to TRBJ2-2; D is undetermined. This CDR3 has 15 amino acids. V lost 1 base and J 4 bases, leaving 10 bases between the germline ends. Germline CDR1 is MNHNS and CDR2 is SASEGT. CDR3 sequence: CASSEVPPGTGELFF. DNA for the CDR3: TGTGCCAGCAGTGAAGTCCCTCCGGGCACCGGGGAGCTGTTTTTT.

In its sample, this clone was seen a few times. CDR3 region: CASSSTGVGTDTQYF. For the CDR3, the DNA is TGTGCCAGCAGCTCGACGGGAGTCGGCACAGATACGCAGTATTTT. The V gene is TRBV7-2, the J gene TRBJ2-3, with D perhaps matching TRBD2 (6 bases). V was clipped by 4 bases and J by 1 base, with 12 bases between them. In germline, CDR1 is SGHTA, CDR2 FQGNSA. The CDR3 consists of 15 residues. Together with reference TRBV7-2 and TRBJ2-3, the CDR3 gives the full variable domain: GAGVSQSPSNKVTEKGKDVELRCDPISGHTALYWYRQSLGQGLEFLIYFQGNSAPDKSGLPSDRFSAERTGGSVSTLTIQRTQQEDSAVYLCASSSTGVGTDTQYFGPGTRLTVL.

The sample holds a few counts of this clone. V is TRBV29-1 and J is TRBJ2-2, with D uncertain. Germline lookup yields CDR1 SQVTM and CDR2 ANQGSEA. Trimming left V 3 bases short and J 5 bases short, with 4 bases between. The CDR3 covers 11 residues. The CDR3 loop is CSVDRTGELFF. Here the CDR3 DNA reads TGCAGCGTTGATAGGACCGGGGAGCTGTTTTTT.

This chain connects TRBV6-5 to TRBJ1-2, with TRBD1 matching over 7 bases. The ends lost 5 bases at V and 4 bases at J; junction bases unmatched: 7. The length of the CDR3 is 14 residues. The V gene's germline CDR1 is MNHEY and CDR2 SVGAGI. CDR3 loop: CASSPTGAGYGYTF. The DNA for the CDR3 is TGTGCCAGCAGTCCCACAGGGGCGGGCTATGGCTACACCTTC.

V is TRBV2 and J is TRBJ2-2; D perhaps matches TRBD1 (6 bases). Germline V gene data show CDR1 as SNHLY and CDR2 as FYNNEI. The CDR3 loop spans 15 amino acids. The germline V and J ends were trimmed by 7 bases and 0 bases, with 12 bases remaining between them. CDR3 residues: CASNLDSANTGELFF. The CDR3 region has the DNA TGTGCCAGCAACCTGGACAGCGCGAACACCGGGGAGCTGTTTTTT.

The chain is built from TRBV7-7 and TRBJ2-7; perhaps TRBD2 as D (5 bases). The V gene's germline CDR1 is SSHAT and CDR2 FNYEAQ (reference sequence). V lost 5 bases to trimming and J lost 6 bases, with 20 bases between them. The CDR3 contains 15 residues. The CDR3 DNA is TGTGCCAGCAGCCACCGATTAACTAGTATTTTCGAGCAGTACTTC. Translating gives CASSHRLTSIFEQYF.

V usage is TRBV7-2 and J usage is TRBJ1-2, with unresolved D. This CDR3 is built from 12 residues. The germline V gene has CDR1 SGHTA and CDR2 FQGNSA. Trimming stripped 2 bases from V and 7 bases from J, with 8 bases between. Written as DNA, the CDR3 is TGTGCCAGCAGCTTACGACCGGGTGGCTACACCTTC. Protein: CASSLRPGGYTF. The whole variable domain, remainder taken from reference TRBV7-2 and TRBJ1-2, is GAGVSQSPSNKVTEKGKDVELRCDPISGHTALYWYRQSLGQGLEFLIYFQGNSAPDKSGLPSDRFSAERTGGSVSTLTIQRTQQEDSAVYLCASSLRPGGYTFGSGTRLTVV.

The chain uses TRBV30 and TRBJ2-2; D remains ambiguous. V shed 3 bases and J shed 0 bases, with 14 bases lying between them. The CDR3 covers 16 residues. Germline CDR1 GTSNPN, CDR2 SVGIG (reference sequence). CDR3 amino acids: CAWRTEWQANTGELFF. DNA for the CDR3: TGTGCCTGGAGAACGGAGTGGCAGGCGAACACCGGGGAGCTGTTTTTT.

The J gene is TRBJ2-3, the V gene TRBV9; possible D gene TRBD2, 6 bases. This CDR3 spans 16 amino acids. Germline CDR1 is SGDLS and CDR2 is YYNGEE. V was trimmed by 0 bases and J by 0 bases, leaving 11 bases between them. CDR3 sequence reads: CASSVGVSGSTDTQYF. CDR3 nucleotide sequence: TGTGCCAGCAGCGTAGGGGTTAGCGGAAGCACAGATACGCAGTATTTT.

Written as DNA, the CDR3 is TGTGCCTGGAGTGACCGATGGAACACTGAAGCTTTCTTT. This encodes CAWSDRWNTEAFF. This chain links TRBV30 with TRBJ1-1; the D is unclear. This CDR3 region has 13 residues. Trimming removed 1 base at V and 1 base at J, with 7 bases between. Germline V lookup: CDR1 GTSNPN, CDR2 SVGIG (reference sequence).

The chain is built from TRBV19 and TRBJ2-2; D not certain. This CDR3 has 14 residues. From germline, CDR1 is LNHDA and CDR2 SQIVND (reference sequence). Between the trimmed V and J ends, which lost 3 bases and 1 base, there was a span of 6 bases. The CDR3 bases are TGTGCCAGTAGTATTTCTGGGAACACCGGGGAGCTGTTTTTT. Protein sequence: CASSISGNTGELFF. The complete variable domain, with remaining parts taken from reference TRBV19 and TRBJ2-2, reads DGGITQSPKYLFRKEGQNVTLSCEQNLNHDAMYWYRQDPGQGLRLIYYSQIVNDFQKGDIAEGYSVSREKKESFPLTVTSAQKNPTAFYLCASSISGNTGELFFGEGSRLTVL.